This T cell receptor beta chain was found in a study of cytomegalovirus exposure and HLA in healthy donors. Study-wide context: Drawn from HLA-typed donors, 83 million or so unique TCRs were held in an early data release.

Germline CDR1 and CDR2: SGHTA and FQGTGA. The V and J ends lost 3 bases and 0 bases respectively, with 6 bases between them. The CDR3 runs 14 residues. Study conclusions and caveats: There were some public TCRs occurring in many donors, but most TCR sequences were rare. The authors listed around 150 TCR beta chains as cytomegalovirus-associated. There were some V segments, including TRBV6-2 and TRBV6-3, excluded as indistinguishable.

Concerning this clone: Its target is unknown.

Primers for the PCR totalled 60 Vbeta and 13 Jbeta. Profiled with immunoSEQ multiplex PCR; TCRdb holds only in-frame clones, not every one. The table shows 120,000 or so clones, with about four fifths occurring only once. The receptor was isolated from a young man in good health and CMV-seronegative. The chain joins TRBV7-3 to TRBJ2-1; D gene uncertain. The sequencing input was PBMCs. The DNA for the CDR3 is TGTGCCAGCAGCTTTTCTCTCTCCTACAATGAGCAGTTCTTC. It translates to CASSFSLSYNEQFF.